Sequencing of this T cell receptor beta chain was carried out in a study of blood T cells in healthy people across ages. For the study at large: Template switching recovered approximately one barcoded beta molecule for every two T cells. Study-level findings and limits: Long-lived donors carried more naive CD4+ cells and greater diversity than aged donors.

It was with a sample-barcoded 5' primer and a J-beta primer mix that a second PCR of about 6 to 12 cycles was run. Each TCR beta cDNA got a 12-nucleotide random molecular identifier. In TCRdb, the 5' RACE reads were re-called with MiXCR into one record per CDR3 protein. The table lists roughly 800,000 distinct CDR3 sequences, 58% of them singletons, with around 20% in the top ten. The CDR3 contains 15 residues. Germline V CDR1 and CDR2: SGHRS, YFSETQ. This clonotype is a singleton in its sample. Its antigen remains unidentified. At one end the junction does not follow the germline gene, possibly because of a read error. With each sample, at least 5 micrograms of total RNA were extracted.

The chain links TRBV5-1 to TRBJ1-6, with 8 bases lining up with TRBD1. The sequence was collected from a man younger than 40 in good health. The sequencing sample was made of blood. CDR3 bases: TGCGCCGGCAGTTGGGCGACAGGGGAGGAATCACCCCTCCACTTT. Translated: CAGSWATGEESPLHF.